The clone carrying this TCR beta chain came up once. The antigen is undetermined. The sample is drawn from a study of T cell responses to AZD1222 COVID-19 vaccine. The V segment lost 7 bases and the J segment 0 bases; nucleotides outside the gene matches: 3. The CDR3 loop spans 14 amino acids. Germline V gene lookup returns CDR1 MNHEY and CDR2 SVGAGI. Study-wide findings and caveats: The span of vaccine-associated CD4 TCRs extended across spike, with dominance at 160-218 and 743-854.

The protocol was immunoSEQ multiplex PCR, while the TCRdb copy is restricted to in-frame clones and leaves out a portion. The sample lists roughly 91,000 clones; around 90% were seen once. Source: peripheral blood, taken on day 0 of AZD1222 vaccination. The chain links TRBV6-5 to TRBJ2-1, with 7 nucleotides matching TRBD2. The clonotype originates from an adult in good health. The CDR3 sequence is CASTKRGSYNEQFF. The DNA for the CDR3 is TGTGCCAGCACCAAGCGGGGCTCCTACAATGAGCAGTTCTTC.